The 27 T cell receptor beta chains below all came from one sample that was sequenced in a study of post-analysis software for immune sequencing data. Incorporated into the TCR beta cDNA libraries were unique molecular identifiers, which served to reduce PCR and sequencing biases. A single record per CDR3 protein comes from TCRdb applying MiXCR to the PCR reads. The sample includes around 260,000 distinct CDR3 sequences, 36% of them seen just once. These receptors are not linked to any known antigen. General study points: TRBV5-6, TRBV5-1 and TRBV20-1 belonged to a set of roughly five TRBV segments that were more frequent in patients than controls.

Sequenced material: blood. All receptors come from a girl under 18 with multiple sclerosis.

The V and J genes are TRBV6-5 and TRBJ1-2; weak D call: TRBD1 (6 bases). The CDR3 runs to 14 residues. Germline V gives CDR1 MNHEY, CDR2 SVGAGI. With 0 bases removed from V and 3 bases from J, the gap between germline ends came to 8 bases. The CDR3 loop is CASSYSQGHYGYTF. The CDR3, as DNA: TGTGCCAGCAGTTACTCTCAGGGGCACTATGGCTACACCTTC.

Ten or more counts support this clonotype. This chain connects TRBV20-1 to TRBJ1-2; D possibly corresponds to TRBD1 (6 bases). V was cut by 0 bases and J by 6 bases, with 14 bases left in between. The CDR3 totals 14 residues. Germline V CDR1 and CDR2: DFQATT, SNEGSKA (reference sequence). CDR3 nucleotides: TGCAGTGCTAGAGACGCAGGGGATCGAAATGGCTACACCTTC. Translating it yields CSARDAGDRNGYTF.

This chain links TRBV27 with TRBJ2-5; D is unclear. V was shortened by 3 bases and J by 4 bases, with 12 bases between the two germline ends. The germline V gene has CDR1 MNHEY and CDR2 SMNVEV (reference sequence). CDR3 length: 14 residues. CDR3 loop: CASSFSLVGETQYF. The CDR3 nucleotides are TGTGCCAGCAGTTTTTCCCTAGTTGGAGAGACCCAGTACTTC.

This clonotype was seen many times. The chain has TRBV2 and TRBJ1-1; 10 nucleotides line up with TRBD1. CDR3 length: 13 residues. V dropped 8 bases and J dropped 5; count of bases not matched to a gene: 5. Germline V gene lookup returns CDR1 SNHLY and CDR2 FYNNEI. CDR3 loop: CASGDRGRTEAFF. The CDR3 DNA reads TGTGCCAGCGGCGACAGGGGGCGAACTGAAGCTTTCTTT. The whole variable domain, filled in from reference TRBV2 and TRBJ1-1, reads EPEVTQTPSHQVTQMGQEVILRCVPISNHLYFYWYRQILGQKVEFLVSFYNNEISEKSEIFDDQFSVERPDGSNFTLKIRSTKLEDSAMYFCASGDRGRTEAFFGQGTRLTVV.

CDR3 in DNA: TGCGCCAGCAGCGGGGAGACTAGCGGCAGCTCCTACGAGCAGTACTTC. Its protein is CASSGETSGSSYEQYF. This rearrangement joins TRBV5-1 to TRBJ2-7; TRBD2 matches 9 bases. Losses at the gene ends were 4 bases for V and 0 bases for J; bases not matched to a gene: 8. CDR1 and CDR2 from the germline V gene are SGHRS and YFSETQ. The CDR3 length is 16 residues.

This clonotype has only one observation. The chain recombines TRBV10-3 with TRBJ2-4, with TRBD1 as a possible D gene (7 bases). Near its end, the DNA agrees better with TRBJ2-7, so the J call may be wrong. Germline CDR1 is ENHRY and CDR2 is SYGVKD. The CDR3 runs to 14 residues. In DNA form, the CDR3 reads TGTGCCAGCAAGTGGACAGGAGGGTCCTACGAGCAGTACTTC. Translating gives CASKWTGGSYEQYF.

This clonotype was seen at least ten times. This chain links TRBV28 with TRBJ1-2; the D is unclear. This CDR3 contains 15 residues. The V end lost 1 base, the J end lost 0 bases, and 9 bases lay between the germline ends. CDR1 is MDHEN, CDR2 SYDVKM, per germline. CDR3 loop: CASSLLTGANYGYTF. The CDR3 nucleotides read TGTGCCAGCAGTTTATTAACCGGAGCTAACTATGGCTACACCTTC.

This clonotype was counted many times. The chain recombines TRBV6-2 or TRBV6-3 with TRBJ2-1; D is ambiguous. V gave up 6 bases and J gave up 5 bases, with 26 bases separating them. The CDR3 totals 18 residues. The germline CDR1 and CDR2 sequences are MNHEY and SVGEGT. CDR3 sequence: CASSDLGRVGNNDNEQFF. CDR3 in DNA: TGTGCCAGCAGCGACCTCGGACGCGTCGGCAATAATGACAATGAGCAGTTCTTC.

This clonotype was seen a handful of times. Possible read error: a much larger clone is one base away. V usage is TRBV12-3 or TRBV12-4 and J usage is TRBJ1-2, with a possible D match to TRBD1 (6 bases). The CDR3 sequence is 13 residues long. CDR3 nucleotide sequence: TGTGCCAGCAGTTTACCGGGGGGCTATGGCTGCACCTTC. Translated: CASSLPGGYGCTF.

There are a few counts of this clonotype. V is TRBV29-1 and J is TRBJ2-1; D may be TRBD1 (5 bases). V was pared by 5 bases and J by 7 bases, with 12 bases between. Looked up from germline, CDR1 is SQVTM and CDR2 is ANQGSEA. The CDR3 length is 12 residues. The CDR3 loop is CSVKSQGNEQFF. Written as DNA, the CDR3 is TGCAGCGTTAAGTCCCAGGGTAATGAGCAGTTCTTC.

Worth noting for this clonotype: A much bigger clone sits one base away, suggesting this may be a read error. The chain has TRBV20-1 and TRBJ2-5, with D possibly called TRBD1 or TRBD2 (5 bases each). The closer fit of TRBJ2-7 to the DNA end suggests the J call may be wrong. CDR1 DFQATT and CDR2 SNEGSKA come from the germline V gene (reference sequence). This CDR3 is built from 16 residues. CDR3 nucleotide sequence: TGCAGTGCTAGAGGGCCCACCGGGGACGCCCCCTCCGAGCAGTACTTC. The encoded protein is CSARGPTGDAPSEQYF.

The chain joins TRBV5-1 to TRBJ1-1; tentatively, D is TRBD1 (5 bases). Trimming pared 3 bases from V and 1 base from J, leaving 13 bases between. CDR3 length: 15 amino acids. Germline lookup yields CDR1 SGHRS and CDR2 YFSETQ. CDR3 sequence: CASSSGAIKNTEAFF. The CDR3, as DNA: TGCGCCAGCAGCTCCGGGGCCATAAAGAACACTGAAGCTTTCTTT.

The chain carries TRBV7-8 and TRBJ2-3; D may be TRBD2 (6 bases). The V gene's germline CDR1 is SGHVS and CDR2 FQNEAQ. The CDR3 contains 16 residues. V lost 1 base to trimming and J lost 2 bases, with 13 bases between them. CDR3 residues: CASSLVAGSPTDTQYF. CDR3 in DNA: TGTGCCAGCAGCTTAGTCGCGGGGAGTCCCACAGATACGCAGTATTTT.

This chain uses TRBV6-6 with TRBJ1-5; 7 bases match TRBD1. This CDR3 comprises 15 residues. CDR1 MNHNY and CDR2 SVGAGI come from the germline V gene (reference sequence). J gave up 6 bases and V 2 bases, and 7 bases lay outside the gene matches. In DNA form, the CDR3 reads TGTGCCAGCAGTTACCCGGGACAGACGGGTCAGCCCCAGCATTTT. Translation gives CASSYPGQTGQPQHF.

This clonotype was picked up a small number of times. The rearrangement joins TRBV4-2 to TRBJ1-2; D is uncertain. The germline V gene encodes CDR1 LGHNA and CDR2 YNFKEQ. V dropped 0 bases and J dropped 8 bases, with 7 bases sitting between them. This CDR3 region has 12 residues. The CDR3 reads CASSQDLAGYTF. CDR3 in DNA: TGTGCCAGCAGCCAAGATCTTGCGGGCTACACCTTC.

Many counts were recorded for this clonotype. The CDR3 DNA is TGCAGTGCTGCCCGAGGTAGCGGGAGTGTGGAGCAGTTCTTC. Protein sequence: CSAARGSGSVEQFF. The rearrangement links TRBV20-1 to TRBJ2-1; the match to TRBD2 covers 9 bases. Germline CDR1 DFQATT, CDR2 SNEGSKA (reference sequence). Germline trimming cut 5 bases from V and 10 bases from J; bases unmatched to any gene: 12. CDR3 length: 14 amino acids.

CDR3 amino acids: CASSPLGGDSNQPQHF. In DNA form, the CDR3 reads TGCGCCAGCTCTCCCCTTGGGGGAGATAGCAATCAGCCCCAGCATTTT. This chain joins TRBV5-1 and TRBJ1-5; TRBD1 might be the D (5 bases). V was trimmed by 7 bases and J by 0 bases, leaving 17 bases between them. CDR1 and CDR2 from the germline V gene are SGHRS and YFSETQ. The CDR3 contains 16 residues.

This clonotype showed up many times. The V call is TRBV7-9, the J call TRBJ2-5, with D perhaps TRBD1 (6 bases). V was trimmed by 8 bases and J by 2 bases, leaving 12 bases between them. This CDR3 is 13 amino acids long. Germline V lookup: CDR1 SEHNR, CDR2 FQNEAQ (reference sequence). The CDR3 region has the DNA TGTGCCAGCTCCGTGGACAGTCAAGAGACCCAGTACTTC. Encoded protein: CASSVDSQETQYF. The variable domain in full, completed from reference TRBV7-9 and TRBJ2-5, reads DTGVSQNPRHKITKRGQNVTFRCDPISEHNRLYWYRQTLGQGPEFLTYFQNEAQLEKSRLLSDRFSAERPKGSFSTLEIQRTEQGDSAMYLCASSVDSQETQYFGPGTRLLVL.

This clonotype was counted ten times or more. V is TRBV7-8 and J is TRBJ2-3, with TRBD2 identical over 10 bases. The CDR3 sequence is 16 residues long. Germline CDR1 and CDR2: SGHVS and FQNEAQ. Trimming at V came to 5 bases and at J to 0 bases, leaving 5 bases not matched to a gene. The CDR3 reads CASSAASGGSTDTQYF. Written as DNA, the CDR3 is TGTGCCAGCAGCGCCGCTAGCGGGGGCAGCACAGATACGCAGTATTTT. The whole variable domain, remainder taken from reference TRBV7-8 and TRBJ2-3, is GAGVSQSPRYKVAKRGQDVALRCDPISGHVSLFWYQQALGQGPEFLTYFQNEAQLDKSGLPSDRFFAERPEGSVSTLKIQRTQQEDSAVYLCASSAASGGSTDTQYFGPGTRLTVL.

A remark on this clonotype: This sequence may be a read error, since a much larger clone differs from it by one base. The chain uses TRBV7-8 and TRBJ2-1, with 9 bases lining up with TRBD2. Germline CDR1 is SGHVS and CDR2 is FQNEAQ. Trimming removed 4 bases from V and 9 bases from J; junction bases left unmatched: 13. The CDR3 consists of 16 residues. The CDR3 nucleotides are TGTGCCAGCAGCTCCACGAGCGGGAGGCCCACTGGTGAGCAGTTCTTC. Translation: CASSSTSGRPTGEQFF. Drawing the rest from reference TRBV7-8 and TRBJ2-1, the complete variable domain is GAGVSQSPRYKVAKRGQDVALRCDPISGHVSLFWYQQALGQGPEFLTYFQNEAQLDKSGLPSDRFFAERPEGSVSTLKIQRTQQEDSAVYLCASSSTSGRPTGEQFFGPGTRLTVL.

This clonotype was seen a few times. This may be a read error: a much more frequent sequence differs by one nucleotide. The V and J genes are TRBV20-1 and TRBJ2-1; D not certain. Germline V gene sequence: CDR1 DFQATT, CDR2 SNEGSKA (reference sequence). Trimming took 3 bases from V and 6 from J, leaving 6 bases between them. The CDR3 is 11 residues long. This CDR3 reads CSARGRNEQFF. Written as DNA, the CDR3 is TGCAGTGCTAGGGGTCGCAATGAGCAGTTCTTC.

This clonotype was seen more than once but under ten times. The V gene is TRBV12-3 or TRBV12-4, the J gene TRBJ1-5; D is unclear. The CDR3 extends over 15 amino acids. Trimming took 7 bases from V and 0 from J, leaving 13 bases between them. CDR3 sequence reads: CASNVKAVSNQPQHF. The CDR3 DNA reads TGTGCCAGCAATGTCAAGGCTGTTAGCAATCAGCCCCAGCATTTT.

CDR3 coding DNA: TGTGCCAGCAGCCGGGACAGACTCTACGAGCAGTACTTC. Its translation is CASSRDRLYEQYF. The rearrangement links TRBV11-2 to TRBJ2-4, with TRBD1 matching 7 bases. The DNA end is a closer match to TRBJ2-7, so the J assignment may be wrong. There are 13 residues in the CDR3. Germline CDR1 is SGHAT and CDR2 is FQNNGV.

This clonotype was counted ten times or more. The rearrangement links TRBV24-1 to TRBJ2-5; a weak D match, TRBD1 (6 bases). Germline assignment: CDR1 KGHDR and CDR2 SFDVKD. The CDR3 sequence is 15 residues long. V lost 4 bases and J 2 bases, leaving 13 bases between the germline ends. In nucleotides, the CDR3 is TGTGCCACCAGTGACCAGGACAGCATACAAGAGACCCAGTACTTC. It yields the protein CATSDQDSIQETQYF.

The table lists this clonotype with a few counts. This chain's CDR3 is CASSYHRGSYEQYF. CDR3 sequence (DNA): TGTGCCAGCAGCTATCACAGGGGCTCCTACGAGCAGTACTTC. The chain has TRBV7-2 and TRBJ2-7, with 7 bases matching TRBD1. The CDR3 has 14 amino acids. Germline lookup yields CDR1 SGHTA and CDR2 FQGNSA. Trimming removed 4 bases from V and 0 bases from J; junction bases left unmatched: 3.

The chain couples TRBV5-1 to TRBJ1-3, with D unclear. The CDR3 has 15 residues. Trimming left V 0 bases short and J 0 bases short, with 7 bases between. CDR1 and CDR2 (germline): SGHRS, YFSETQ. CDR3 coding DNA: TGCGCCAGCAGCTTGGCACAGAACTCTGGAAACACCATATATTTT. It encodes CASSLAQNSGNTIYF.

There are a few counts of this clonotype. A much larger clonotype is one base distant, so this may be a read error. The gene calls are TRBV7-2 and TRBJ2-5; D is perhaps TRBD1 or TRBD2 (5 bases each). V was trimmed by 5 bases and J by 11 bases, leaving 21 bases between them. Germline V gene lookup returns CDR1 SGHTA and CDR2 FQGNSA. This CDR3 has 14 amino acids. The DNA for the CDR3 is TGTGCCAGCAGCCGGGACGGGTTAATCAATGAGCAGTACTTC. It yields the protein CASSRDGLINEQYF.